This TCR beta chain was recovered during a study of T cell changes during pregnancy in multiple sclerosis. V dropped 4 bases and J dropped 5; count of bases not matched to a gene: 10. The germline CDR1 and CDR2 sequences are SGHRS and YFSETQ. CDR3 length: 15 amino acids. The protocol was immunoSEQ multiplex PCR, while the TCRdb copy is restricted to in-frame clones and leaves out a portion. The sample shows roughly 58,000 clones, 90% to 95% of them seen only once. This specimen was CD8+ T cells from peripheral blood mononuclear cells, taken in the third trimester of pregnancy. The V and J genes are TRBV5-1 and TRBJ1-2; 8 bases align to TRBD1. The sequence was collected from a female donor with multiple sclerosis, enrolled in a pregnancy study. This CDR3 is CASSPGQAGKYGYTF. As DNA, the CDR3 is TGCGCCAGCAGCCCGGGACAGGCGGGAAAGTATGGCTACACCTTC.